Shown below are 29 T cell receptor beta chains from a single sample sequenced in a study of preoperative IRX-2 immunotherapy in early breast cancer. Documented treatment: preoperative locoregional IRX-2 cytokine immunotherapy. Clones were read by immunoSEQ multiplex PCR, and TCRdb kept only the in-frame ones, dropping some. Of fewer than 25,000 clones listed, roughly 90% are singletons. Here the sequenced sample was tumor tissue, taken after IRX-2 immunotherapy. These TCRs come from a human donor with breast cancer.

J is TRBJ2-6 and V is TRBV6-5; a weak D match, TRBD1 (6 bases). V shed 10 bases and J shed 2 bases, with 12 bases lying between them. The CDR3 is 14 amino acids. CDR1 and CDR2 (germline): MNHEY, SVGAGI. The CDR3 DNA reads TGTGCCACAGACAGGCACCCTGGGGCCAACGTCCTGACTTTC. Translation: CATDRHPGANVLTF.

The chain joins TRBV15 to TRBJ1-5, with D tentatively TRBD1 (6 bases). This CDR3 is 14 amino acids long. V lost 6 bases and J 6 bases, leaving 15 bases between the germline ends. CDR1 and CDR2 (germline): LNHNV, YYDKDF (reference sequence). CDR3 bases: TGTGCCACCAGTAGGGGGGGGCTAGGTCAGCCCCAGCATTTT. Translating gives CATSRGGLGQPQHF.

The chain combines TRBV7-3 with TRBJ2-3, with D hard to call. The CDR3 has 14 amino acids. CDR1 SGHTA and CDR2 FQGTGA come from the germline V gene. Trimming pared 2 bases from V and 4 bases from J, leaving 10 bases between. The CDR3 sequence: CASSLRQAADTQYF. The CDR3 DNA reads TGTGCCAGCAGCTTACGGCAGGCCGCAGATACGCAGTATTTT.

V gene TRBV5-4 combines with J gene TRBJ1-2, with 7 bases lining up with TRBD1. V lost 4 bases, J lost 0 bases, and 6 bases stayed unmatched. CDR3 length equals 15 residues. Germline V gives CDR1 SGHNT, CDR2 YYREEE (reference sequence). Here the CDR3 reads CASSGGTVANYGYTF. The CDR3 DNA reads as TGTGCCAGCAGCGGCGGGACAGTAGCTAACTATGGCTACACCTTC. The variable domain in full, with the rest retrieved from reference TRBV5-4 and TRBJ1-2, is ETGVTQSPTHLIKTRGQQVTLRCSSQSGHNTVSWYQQALGQGPQFIFQYYREEENGRGNFPPRFSGLQFPNYSSELNVNALELDDSALYLCASSGGTVANYGYTFGSGTRLTVV.

The chain is built from TRBV2 and TRBJ2-3; 9 bases are shared with TRBD2. V dropped 7 bases and J dropped 6; count of bases not matched to a gene: 8. Germline-derived CDR1 and CDR2 are SNHLY and FYNNEI. This CDR3 has 14 residues. This chain's CDR3 is CASTQLAGTDTQYF. Here the CDR3 DNA reads TGTGCCAGCACCCAACTAGCGGGTACGGATACGCAGTATTTT. Full variable domain (outside the CDR3, taken from reference TRBV2 and TRBJ2-3): EPEVTQTPSHQVTQMGQEVILRCVPISNHLYFYWYRQILGQKVEFLVSFYNNEISEKSEIFDDQFSVERPDGSNFTLKIRSTKLEDSAMYFCASTQLAGTDTQYFGPGTRLTVL.

This clone was seen just once. The V and J genes are TRBV5-8 and TRBJ2-7, with 8 bases matching TRBD2. This CDR3 region has 15 residues. Trimming took 2 bases from V and 3 from J; bases not matched to a gene: 7. Germline CDR1 and CDR2: SGHTS and YDEGEE. CDR3 bases: TGTGCCAGCAGCTTCCCGGGACTAGTAAACTACGAGCAGTACTTC. Translation gives CASSFPGLVNYEQYF. Drawing the rest from reference TRBV5-8 and TRBJ2-7, the complete variable domain is EAGVTQSPTHLIKTRGQQATLRCSPISGHTSVYWYQQALGLGLQFLLWYDEGEERNRGNFPPRFSGRQFPNYSSELNVNALELEDSALYLCASSFPGLVNYEQYFGPGTRLTVT.

V usage is TRBV4-1 and J usage is TRBJ2-5, with unresolved D. Trimming cost V 4 bases and J 4 bases, with 10 bases left between them. Germline CDR1 MGHRA, CDR2 YSYEKL. CDR3 length: 13 amino acids. The CDR3 is CASSPLERETQYF. The CDR3 DNA reads TGCGCCAGCAGCCCCCTGGAGAGAGAGACCCAGTACTTC.

In this sample, this clone is medium-sized. CDR3 in amino acids: CASSLDFYGYTF. CDR3 DNA: TGTGCCAGCAGCCTGGACTTCTATGGCTACACCTTC. This chain uses TRBV7-9 with TRBJ1-2; the D is unclear. The germline CDR1 and CDR2 sequences are SEHNR and FQNEAQ (reference sequence). CDR3 length equals 12 residues. V shed 5 bases and J shed 4 bases, with 8 bases lying between them. Full variable domain (outside the CDR3, taken from reference TRBV7-9 and TRBJ1-2): DTGVSQNPRHKITKRGQNVTFRCDPISEHNRLYWYRQTLGQGPEFLTYFQNEAQLEKSRLLSDRFSAERPKGSFSTLEIQRTEQGDSAMYLCASSLDFYGYTFGSGTRLTVV.

This chain links TRBV7-9 with TRBJ2-5, with TRBD2 matching over 7 bases. The V gene's germline CDR1 is SEHNR and CDR2 FQNEAQ (reference sequence). This CDR3 has 15 residues. The V gene end was trimmed by 7 bases and the J gene end by 2 bases; junction bases not matched to a gene: 10. The chain's CDR3 is CASILMGGGQETQYF. The DNA of the CDR3 is TGTGCCAGCATCCTCATGGGGGGGGGTCAAGAGACCCAGTACTTC.

This clone was detected only once. The chain couples TRBV5-4 to TRBJ1-2; D is possibly TRBD1 (5 bases). Trimming removed 0 bases from V and 6 bases from J, with 18 bases in between. Germline assignment: CDR1 SGHNT and CDR2 YYREEE (reference sequence). This CDR3 contains 16 residues. The CDR3 region is CASSLVPGVRGNGYTF. DNA of the CDR3: TGTGCCAGCAGCTTGGTACCTGGAGTAAGGGGTAATGGCTACACCTTC. The entire variable domain, with the rest obtained from reference TRBV5-4 and TRBJ1-2, is as follows: ETGVTQSPTHLIKTRGQQVTLRCSSQSGHNTVSWYQQALGQGPQFIFQYYREEENGRGNFPPRFSGLQFPNYSSELNVNALELDDSALYLCASSLVPGVRGNGYTFGSGTRLTVV.

The genes are TRBV28 and TRBJ2-2; D call uncertain. The germline V gene encodes CDR1 MDHEN and CDR2 SYDVKM. The CDR3 contains 13 residues. Trimming removed 6 bases at V and 0 bases at J, with 5 bases between. The DNA of the CDR3 is TGTGCCAGCAGGATAACGAACACCGGGGAGCTGTTTTTT. Amino acid sequence: CASRITNTGELFF.

The chain employs TRBV28 and TRBJ1-2; unclear D gene. V gave up 8 bases and J gave up 2 bases, with 6 bases separating them. Germline CDR1 reads MDHEN; CDR2 reads SYDVKM. The CDR3 is made up of 11 amino acids. The CDR3 is CASFKNYGYTF. In nucleotides, the CDR3 is TGTGCCAGCTTTAAAAACTATGGCTACACCTTC.

The chain recombines TRBV18 with TRBJ2-7, with 9 bases that match TRBD1. Unmatched junction bases numbered 6, after V lost 3 bases and J lost 6 bases. The CDR3 is 14 amino acids. Germline lookup yields CDR1 KGHSH and CDR2 LQKENI. The CDR3 here is CASSPKTGGGEQYF. As DNA, the CDR3 is TGTGCCAGCTCACCCAAAACAGGGGGCGGCGAGCAGTACTTC.

This clone was seen once. The CDR3 protein is CASSTGTGGNEQFF. The CDR3 bases are TGCGCCAGCAGCACCGGGACAGGGGGCAATGAGCAGTTCTTC. The J gene is TRBJ2-1, the V gene TRBV5-1, with 11 nucleotides matching TRBD1. Looked up from germline, CDR1 is SGHRS and CDR2 is YFSETQ. The CDR3 has 14 residues. After removal of 4 bases from V and 6 bases from J, the junction contained 3 bases not matched to a gene.

This chain connects TRBV19 to TRBJ1-6; TRBD1 might be the D (5 bases). V gave up 6 bases and J gave up 9 bases, with 15 bases separating them. Germline lookup yields CDR1 LNHDA and CDR2 SQIVND (reference sequence). The CDR3 contains 14 residues. The chain's CDR3 is CASRNQGVGSPLHF. CDR3 coding DNA: TGTGCCAGTAGGAACCAAGGGGTAGGTTCACCCCTCCACTTT.

The J gene is TRBJ2-2, the V gene TRBV19; perhaps TRBD2 as D (5 bases). V was clipped by 2 bases and J by 3 bases, with 13 bases between them. The germline V gene has CDR1 LNHDA and CDR2 SQIVND (reference sequence). This CDR3 region has 16 residues. This CDR3 reads CASSIRGLKDTGELFF. The CDR3 coding sequence is TGTGCCAGTAGTATACGGGGTTTAAAGGACACCGGGGAGCTGTTTTTT.

J is TRBJ1-1 and V is TRBV2; 9 nucleotides agree with TRBD1. The CDR3 is 15 amino acids. The germline gives CDR1 SNHLY, CDR2 FYNNEI. Trimming cost V 6 bases and J 6 bases; bases outside gene matches: 11. CDR3 nucleotides: TGTGCCAGCAGAGCATTTACAGGGGGCGCCCCTGAAGCTTTCTTT. Protein product: CASRAFTGGAPEAFF.

CDR3 protein: CASSQEGATPLHF. The CDR3 nucleotides read TGCGCCAGCAGCCAAGAAGGGGCAACACCCCTCCACTTT. This sequence joins TRBV4-1 and TRBJ1-6; a weak D match, TRBD1 (5 bases). Trimming cost V 0 bases and J 11 bases, with 8 bases left between them. Germline V gene data show CDR1 as MGHRA and CDR2 as YSYEKL. This CDR3 contains 13 residues.

This CDR3 is CASSPPLTGGRLGTEAFF. The CDR3 DNA sequence: TGTGCCAGCTCACCACCCCTGACAGGGGGTCGTTTAGGCACTGAAGCTTTCTTT. The chain uses TRBV18 and TRBJ1-1, with 9 bases lining up with TRBD1. This CDR3 has 18 residues. V shed 0 bases, J shed 4 bases, and the junction held 12 bases outside the gene matches. CDR1 is KGHSH, CDR2 LQKENI, per germline.

The rearrangement links TRBV6-1 to TRBJ1-2; D is unclear. This CDR3 has 12 amino acids. Per germline, CDR1 MNHNS and CDR2 SASEGT. V was pared by 5 bases and J by 0 bases, with 4 bases between. The CDR3 here is CASSRTNYGYTF. The DNA of the CDR3 is TGTGCCAGCAGTAGAACTAACTATGGCTACACCTTC.

The chain uses TRBV11-3 and TRBJ2-7; D gene unclear. The germline V and J ends were trimmed by 2 bases and 7 bases, with 9 bases remaining between them. The CDR3 has 12 amino acids. Germline lookup yields CDR1 SGHNT and CDR2 YENEEA. This chain's CDR3 is CASSLSVREQYF. In nucleotides, the CDR3 is TGTGCCAGCAGCTTATCGGTGAGGGAGCAGTACTTC.

The chain uses TRBV7-8 and TRBJ1-1; possibly TRBD1 for D (6 bases). Trimming took off 3 bases at V and 3 bases at J, with 17 bases between the two ends. CDR1 and CDR2 (germline): SGHVS, FQNEAQ. This CDR3 has 16 residues. For the CDR3, the DNA is TGTGCCAGCAGCTTCCCTACAGGGAGGGCGGACACTGAAGCTTTCTTT. This translates into CASSFPTGRADTEAFF.

This chain links TRBV27 with TRBJ1-5; D ambiguous. V was shortened by 2 bases and J by 6 bases, with 8 bases between the two germline ends. The germline V gene encodes CDR1 MNHEY and CDR2 SMNVEV (reference sequence). The CDR3 spans 13 residues. CDR3 in DNA: TGTGCCAGCAGTTTAGAAGTGGGTCAGCCCCAGCATTTT. It is translated as CASSLEVGQPQHF.

This chain connects TRBV7-3 to TRBJ2-3; 10 bases are shared with TRBD1. Germline V lookup: CDR1 SGHTA, CDR2 FQGTGA. V shed 0 bases, J shed 4 bases, and the junction held 4 bases outside the gene matches. This CDR3 is 16 amino acids long. Here the CDR3 DNA reads TGTGCCAGCAGCTTAACCCCCGGGACAGGGGCAGATACGCAGTATTTT. This codes for CASSLTPGTGADTQYF.

The chain employs TRBV7-9 and TRBJ1-4, with D possibly matching TRBD1 (6 bases). V lost 1 base, J lost 0 bases, and 9 bases lay in between. This CDR3 is built from 16 residues. Germline CDR1 and CDR2: SEHNR and FQNEAQ (reference sequence). Here the CDR3 DNA reads TGTGCCAGCAGCTTAGGCAGGGGAGCAACTAATGAAAAACTGTTTTTT. This encodes CASSLGRGATNEKLFF.

The CDR3 is CASSVGRGGEKLFF. The CDR3 region has the DNA TGTGCCAGCAGCGTAGGGCGGGGAGGTGAAAAACTGTTTTTT. The rearrangement links TRBV9 to TRBJ1-4; no clear D. Germline assignment: CDR1 SGDLS and CDR2 YYNGEE. The length of the CDR3 is 14 residues. Trimming took 0 bases from V and 7 from J, leaving 10 bases between them.

V gene TRBV5-1 combines with J gene TRBJ1-1; 11 bases fit TRBD1. Germline assignment: CDR1 SGHRS and CDR2 YFSETQ. The CDR3 loop spans 13 amino acids. The ends lost 3 bases at V and 9 bases at J; junction bases unmatched: 4. DNA for the CDR3: TGCGCCAGCAGCTCGGGGACAGGGGGAAAAGCTTTCTTT. Protein product: CASSSGTGGKAFF.

The rearrangement joins TRBV20-1 to TRBJ1-4, with no clear D. V dropped 3 bases and J dropped 9 bases, with 8 bases sitting between them. The CDR3 has 11 residues. From germline, CDR1 is DFQATT and CDR2 SNEGSKA (reference sequence). CDR3 protein: CSASFSKKLFF. The CDR3 bases are TGCAGTGCTAGCTTCAGTAAAAAACTGTTTTTT.

The genes are TRBV18 and TRBJ2-1; unclear D gene. Germline lookup yields CDR1 KGHSH and CDR2 LQKENI. The V end was cut by 3 bases, the J end by 5 bases, with 8 bases between. CDR3 size: 13 residues. This chain's CDR3 is CASSPLPDNEQFF. As DNA, the CDR3 is TGTGCCAGCTCACCTCTTCCCGACAATGAGCAGTTCTTC.